What follows describes a single T cell receptor beta chain. The data are from a study of T cell responses to AZD1222 COVID-19 vaccine. Measured with immunoSEQ multiplex PCR; TCRdb has only the in-frame clones, and not every one. The repertoire holds more than 150,000 clones, 92% seen once, with around 1.3% in the top ten. Trimming at V came to 6 bases and at J to 4 bases, leaving 7 bases not matched to a gene. This CDR3 has 15 amino acids. CDR1 MNHEY and CDR2 SVGAGI come from the germline V gene. The V gene is TRBV6-5, the J gene TRBJ2-5; 11 positions match TRBD2. Specimen: peripheral blood, collected 28 days after the second AZD1222 dose. The receptor's source is an adult who received the AZD1222 COVID-19 vaccine. CDR3 in amino acids: CASSPDGLAGETQYF. CDR3 sequence (DNA): TGTGCCAGCAGCCCGGATGGACTAGCGGGAGAGACCCAGTACTTC.